A selection of T cell receptor beta chains follows, all from one sample in a study of T-cell reconstitution after alpha-beta-depleted transplantation in children. TCRdb reprocessed the PCR reads via MiXCR and lists one record per CDR3 protein. The sample gives fewer than 400,000 distinct CDR3 sequences, roughly 22% of which show up once; approximately 3.8% is in the top ten. Here the sequenced sample was PBMCs from the stem cell graft donor, taken from the stem cell graft. All receptors come from a human donor who donated a stem cell graft to a child with acute myeloid leukemia. CDR3s include the opening cysteine and the closing phenylalanine or tryptophan. The D gene is left open where the match is weak. Size values are once, few and many counts, or a class for expanded clones, and some rows have none.

V gene,D gene,clone size,CDR3 length,J gene,CDR3 protein,CDR3 DNA
TRBV4-1,TRBD1,many,16,TRBJ1-1,CASSQRSGGGGTEAFF,TGCGCCAGCAGCCAAAGATCAGGGGGAGGTGGCACTGAAGCTTTCTTT
TRBV29-1,NA,few,10,TRBJ2-5,CSVERVTQYF,TGCAGCGTTGAACGGGTTACCCAGTACTTC
TRBV20-1,NA,many,13,TRBJ1-5,CSASLVDNQPQHF,TGCAGTGCTAGTTTGGTTGACAATCAGCCCCAGCATTTT
TRBV12-3/TRBV12-4,NA,few,12,TRBJ2-7,CASSLNRREQYF,TGTGCCAGCAGTTTAAACAGGAGGGAGCAGTACTTC
TRBV7-9,TRBD1,NA,17,TRBJ2-4,CASRPYGQGLTKNIQYF,TGTGCCAGCAGACCTTATGGACAGGGTCTCACCAAAAACATTCAGTACTTC
TRBV28,NA,NA,15,TRBJ1-1,CASSLYASKSTEAFF,TGTGCCAGCAGTTTATACGCCTCCAAGAGCACTGAAGCTTTCTTT
TRBV7-8,TRBD2,few,13,TRBJ2-1,CASSYSGRDEQFF,TGTGCCAGCAGCTATAGCGGGAGGGATGAGCAGTTCTTC
TRBV5-6,NA,few,14,TRBJ2-3,CASSSFQGSDTQYF,TGTGCCAGCAGCTCCTTCCAGGGTAGTGATACGCAGTATTTT
TRBV24-1,TRBD1,few,12,TRBJ2-1,CATSDTGVEQFF,TGTGCCACCAGTGACACAGGGGTTGAGCAGTTCTTC
TRBV12-3/TRBV12-4,NA,few,13,TRBJ2-7,CASSLMSSYEQYF,TGTGCCAGCAGTTTAATGTCGTCCTACGAGCAGTACTTC
TRBV11-2,NA,NA,13,TRBJ2-5,CASSLAAYETQYF,TGTGCCAGCAGCTTAGCAGCGTACGAGACCCAGTACTTC
TRBV2,TRBD1,few,15,TRBJ1-2,CASSGTGGAGYGYTF,TGTGCCAGCAGCGGGACAGGGGGCGCGGGCTATGGCTACACCTTC
TRBV24-1,NA,few,14,TRBJ2-1,CATSGGFSYNEQFF,TGTGCCACCAGTGGTGGGTTCTCCTACAATGAGCAGTTCTTC
TRBV20-1,NA,many,12,TRBJ2-7,CSARPAADEQYF,TGCAGTGCTAGACCGGCCGCGGACGAGCAGTACTTC
TRBV27,NA,few,15,TRBJ2-7,CASSRPRGSSYEQYF,TGTGCCAGCAGTCGGCCCAGGGGAAGCTCCTACGAGCAGTACTTC
TRBV7-2,TRBD2,NA,15,TRBJ2-7,CASTLQPDSGREQYF,TGTGCCAGCACCTTACAGCCGGATTCCGGGAGGGAGCAGTACTTC
TRBV11-1,TRBD2,NA,15,TRBJ2-1,CASSPEGLAANEQFF,TGTGCCAGCAGCCCAGAGGGGCTAGCGGCAAATGAGCAGTTCTTC
TRBV20-1,TRBD2,NA,15,TRBJ2-7,CSARRGEGGFYEQYF,TGCAGTGCCAGAAGGGGCGAGGGAGGGTTCTACGAGCAGTACTTC
TRBV3-1,NA,NA,14,TRBJ2-5,CASSQGTTGETQYF,TGTGCCAGCAGCCAAGGGACCACCGGTGAGACCCAGTACTTC
TRBV28,NA,NA,11,TRBJ2-1,CASRSRDWQFF,TGTGCCAGCAGGTCCCGGGACTGGCAGTTCTTC
TRBV28,TRBD1,few,16,TRBJ2-2,CASSTLDRANTGELFF,TGTGCCAGCAGCACCCTGGACAGGGCGAACACCGGGGAGCTGTTTTTT